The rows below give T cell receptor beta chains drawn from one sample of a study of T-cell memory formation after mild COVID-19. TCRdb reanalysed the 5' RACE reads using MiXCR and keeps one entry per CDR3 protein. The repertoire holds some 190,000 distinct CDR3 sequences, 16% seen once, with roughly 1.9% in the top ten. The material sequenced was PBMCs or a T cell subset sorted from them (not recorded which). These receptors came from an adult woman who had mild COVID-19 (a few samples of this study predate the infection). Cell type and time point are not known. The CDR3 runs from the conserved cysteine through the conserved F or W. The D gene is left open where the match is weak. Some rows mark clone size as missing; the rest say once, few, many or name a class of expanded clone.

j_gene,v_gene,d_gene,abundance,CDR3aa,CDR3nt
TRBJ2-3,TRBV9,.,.,CASSLLQGSADTQYF,TGTGCCAGCAGCCTTCTCCAGGGGTCTGCAGATACGCAGTATTTT
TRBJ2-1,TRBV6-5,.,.,CASSPFRGRNEQFF,TGTGCCAGCAGTCCCTTCAGAGGTAGGAATGAGCAGTTCTTC
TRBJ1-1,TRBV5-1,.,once,CASTAGENTEAFF,TGCGCCAGCACCGCCGGGGAGAACACTGAAGCTTTCTTT
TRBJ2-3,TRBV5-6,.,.,CASSLDLVTQYF,TGTGCCAGCAGCCTAGACTTGGTTACGCAGTATTTT
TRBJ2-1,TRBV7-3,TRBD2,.,CASSLNGGSSYNEQFF,TGTGCCAGCAGCTTAAACGGCGGGAGCTCCTACAATGAGCAGTTCTTC
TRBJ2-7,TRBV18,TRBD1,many,CASSPRDSQIYEQYF,TGTGCCAGCTCACCTAGGGACAGCCAAATTTACGAGCAGTACTTC
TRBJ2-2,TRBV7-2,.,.,CASSLGSQANTGELFF,TGTGCCAGCAGCTTAGGGAGCCAGGCGAACACCGGGGAGCTGTTTTTT
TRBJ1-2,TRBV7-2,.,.,CASSFSGQGNYGYTF,TGTGCCAGCAGCTTTAGCGGCCAGGGCAACTATGGCTACACCTTC
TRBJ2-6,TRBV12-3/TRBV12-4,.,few,CASTLRSSGTNVLTF,TGTGCCAGCACCTTACGGAGCTCTGGGACCAACGTCCTGACTTTC
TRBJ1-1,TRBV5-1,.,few,CASSGDGNTEAFF,TGCGCCAGCAGCGGGGACGGTAACACTGAAGCTTTCTTT
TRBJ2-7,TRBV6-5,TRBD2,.,CASSTLSGGGSYEQYF,TGTGCCAGCAGTACCCTTTCGGGAGGCGGGAGCTACGAGCAGTACTTC
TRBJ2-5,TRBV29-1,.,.,CSVGGGIETQYF,TGCAGCGTTGGGGGCGGGATCGAGACCCAGTACTTC
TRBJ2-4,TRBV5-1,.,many,CASSLALAKNIQYF,TGCGCCAGCAGCTTGGCCTTAGCCAAAAACATTCAGTACTTC
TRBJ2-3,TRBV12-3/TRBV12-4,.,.,CASSSRPTSTDTQYF,TGTGCCAGCAGTTCGAGACCTACTAGCACAGATACGCAGTATTTT
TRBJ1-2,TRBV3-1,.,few,CASSQEFSARGYTF,TGTGCCAGCAGCCAAGAGTTTTCCGCTCGTGGCTACACCTTC
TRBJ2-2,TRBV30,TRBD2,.,CAWSPGLANTGELFF,TGTGCCTGGAGTCCGGGACTAGCAAACACCGGGGAGCTGTTTTTT
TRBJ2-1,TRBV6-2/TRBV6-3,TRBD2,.,CASSGPGTSGGYGQFF,TGTGCCAGCAGTGGACCAGGGACTAGCGGGGGTTATGGGCAGTTCTTC
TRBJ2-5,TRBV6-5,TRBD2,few,CASSLAGVETQYF,TGTGCCAGCAGCCTAGCGGGAGTGGAGACCCAGTACTTC
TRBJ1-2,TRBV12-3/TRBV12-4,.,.,CASSPVGVYGYTF,TGTGCCAGCAGCCCCGTAGGGGTCTATGGCTACACCTTC
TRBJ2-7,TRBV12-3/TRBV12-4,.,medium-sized,CASSFWTPYEQYF,TGTGCCAGCAGTTTTTGGACACCCTACGAGCAGTACTTC
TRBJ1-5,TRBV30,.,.,CAWSGSRGYGNQTQHF,TGTGCCTGGAGTGGGAGCAGGGGATACGGCAATCAGACCCAGCATTTT
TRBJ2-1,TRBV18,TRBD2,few,CASSLLAGPLNEQFF,TGTGCCAGCTCACTCTTAGCGGGGCCCCTCAATGAGCAGTTCTTC
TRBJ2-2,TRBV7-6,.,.,CASSPGLTNTGELFF,TGTGCCAGCAGCCCGGGACTGACAAACACCGGGGAGCTGTTTTTT
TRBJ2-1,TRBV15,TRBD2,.,CATSPTRRTSGLFF,TGTGCCACCAGCCCGACGCGGAGGACTAGCGGTTTGTTCTTC
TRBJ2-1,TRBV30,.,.,CAWSVGMGGRTNEQFF,TGTGCCTGGAGTGTCGGAATGGGGGGAAGGACGAATGAGCAGTTCTTC
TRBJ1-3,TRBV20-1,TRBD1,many,CSAQVSAGTVNSGNTIYF,TGCAGTGCTCAGGTCTCGGCTGGGACAGTGAACTCTGGAAACACCATATATTTT
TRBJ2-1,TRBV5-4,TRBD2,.,CASSLAGGGGNNEQFF,TGTGCCAGCAGCTTGGCAGGCGGGGGGGGAAACAATGAGCAGTTCTTC
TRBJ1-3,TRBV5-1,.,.,CASSLSGLPSGNTIYF,TGCGCCAGCAGCTTGTCGGGACTCCCCTCTGGAAACACCATATATTTT
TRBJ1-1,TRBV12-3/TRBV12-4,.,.,CASSLRVNTEDFF,TGTGCCAGCAGTTTGAGGGTGAACACTGAAGATTTCTTT
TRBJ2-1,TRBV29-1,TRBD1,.,CSVGQGVGEQFF,TGCAGCGTCGGACAGGGGGTGGGTGAGCAGTTCTTC
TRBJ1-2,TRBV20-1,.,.,CSARLGGQEYYGYTF,TGCAGTGCTAGATTGGGGGGGCAGGAGTACTATGGCTACACCTTC